Detailed here is one TCR beta chain. These data belong to a study of shared T cell receptors in the human thymus. V trimming: 4 bases; J trimming: 4 bases; junction bases outside the gene matches: 19. The germline V gene has CDR1 SGHRS and CDR2 YFSETQ. The length of the CDR3 is 21 residues. Clones were sequenced by immunoSEQ multiplex PCR, and TCRdb holds only the in-frame ones, with some missing. Of about 610,000 clones listed, roughly 90% are singletons. The sample also formed part of further work on human thymus T cells.

The V call is TRBV5-1, the J call TRBJ2-1; 14 positions agree with TRBD2. This TCR was recovered from a boy younger than two with a congenital heart defect. The source material was thymocytes. Here the CDR3 DNA reads TGCGCCAGCAGCCCTCCCCTTGCGCCCCCGACTAGCGGGGGGGAATACAATGAGCAGTTCTTC. It yields the protein CASSPPLAPPTSGGEYNEQFF.